This TCR beta chain emerged from a study of CD4 T cells in relation to SARS-CoV-2 and coronaviruses. Overall study: ViraFEST: approximately 10-day antigen culture of PBMCs, then TCR beta CDR3 sequencing.

The protocol was immunoSEQ multiplex PCR, while the TCRdb copy is restricted to in-frame clones and leaves out a portion. In the table there are about 12,000 clones, less than 70% of which are singletons. Trimming cost V 5 bases and J 7 bases; bases outside gene matches: 6. The length of the CDR3 is 15 residues. Germline V gene lookup returns CDR1 MNHEY and CDR2 SMNVEV (reference sequence). The unexposed donors gave CD4+ T cells in about 2011-2018, prior to COVID-19. The cells were cultured for 9 to 11 days before CD4+ T cells were isolated. Testing used SARS-CoV-2 S/N and four cold-coronavirus spikes on unexposed-donor CD4+ T cells, cells permitting. Cultures held under 2.5 million PBMCs per well with around 9.8 IU/ml IL-2. Details on this clone: Antigen specificity is unknown.

V and J are TRBV27 and TRBJ1-6, with 9 positions matching TRBD1. This TCR came from a human donor in good health. Sequencing input: CD4+ T cells from PBMCs, cultured in vitro. CDR3 protein: CASSLGTGPNSPLHF. The DNA of the CDR3 is TGTGCCAGCAGTCTTGGGACAGGGCCCAATTCACCCCTCCACTTT.